This T cell receptor (beta chain) was recorded in a study of blood T cell repertoires in COVID-19. Study information: Spain, Italy and the United States supplied samples that represented acute and convalescent COVID-19.

Original data processing: Amplification of reference gene primers provided the estimated nucleated cell counts. Here immunoSEQ multiplex PCR was the method, and the copy in TCRdb shows in-frame clones only, minus some. From that table come the V and J calls and clone size; the DNA was used to work out D and trimming. The repertoire holds about 160,000 clones, with 85% to 90% as singletons. The junction had 6 bases not matched to a gene; V was cut back by 5 bases and J by 0 bases. In germline, CDR1 is GTSNPN, CDR2 SVGIG (reference sequence). The CDR3 is made up of 15 amino acids. The material sequenced was PBMCs or T cells enriched from blood (not recorded which). This clonotype was sampled from a woman in her forties or fifties who had recovered from COVID-19. The chain employs TRBV30 and TRBJ1-3; 8 bases align to TRBD1. The CDR3: CAWGTGSSSGNTIYF. The CDR3 DNA follows: TGTGCCTGGGGGACAGGAAGCTCCTCTGGAAACACCATATATTTT.